The 28 T cell receptor beta chains listed next were all sequenced from one sample in a study of Ad26.COV2.S vaccination and SARS-CoV-2 variants. Using immunoSEQ multiplex PCR, the repertoire was profiled, and TCRdb retains in-frame clones only, with some absent. The sample carries 350,000 to 500,000 clones, roughly nine tenths recorded once. Treatment defined: some 20 received Ad26.COV2.S at low or high dose, single or two shots; roughly 5 received placebo; per-sample allocation not given. Day 63 after the first injection of vaccine or placebo was the sampling time. Here the sequenced sample was peripheral blood, taken in a trial of Ad26.COV2.S vaccine versus placebo. The receptors shown here come from a person between 18 and 60 years old who received the Ad26.COV2.S COVID-19 vaccine or a placebo.

V gene TRBV19 combines with J gene TRBJ1-5, with 10 nucleotides matching TRBD1. The germline V gene encodes CDR1 LNHDA and CDR2 SQIVND (reference sequence). The junction had 7 bases not matched to a gene; V was cut back by 5 bases and J by 3 bases. The CDR3 is 16 residues long. DNA for the CDR3: TGTGCCAGTAGTTCACCGGGACAGGGGTTCAATCAGCCCCAGCATTTT. It translates to CASSSPGQGFNQPQHF. The variable domain in full, completed from reference TRBV19 and TRBJ1-5, reads DGGITQSPKYLFRKEGQNVTLSCEQNLNHDAMYWYRQDPGQGLRLIYYSQIVNDFQKGDIAEGYSVSREKKESFPLTVTSAQKNPTAFYLCASSSPGQGFNQPQHFGDGTRLSIL.

This clone was found a few times. V is TRBV6-4 and J is TRBJ2-5, with D possibly matching TRBD2 (5 bases). Germline V gives CDR1 MRHNA, CDR2 SNTAGT. The ends were cut back, 5 bases at V and 7 bases at J, with 17 bases in the middle. This CDR3 spans 14 amino acids. CDR3 coding DNA: TGTGCCAGCAGTAGGCTAGCTTCATTGGCGACCCAGTACTTC. It translates to CASSRLASLATQYF.

This chain uses TRBV7-2 with TRBJ2-2, with 9 positions matching TRBD2. This CDR3 is built from 15 residues. The junction had 11 bases not matched to a gene; V was cut back by 0 bases and J by 15 bases. CDR1 is SGHTA and CDR2 is FQGNSA in the germline V gene. The CDR3 here is CASSLAELRGGGLFF. In nucleotides, the CDR3 is TGTGCCAGCAGCTTAGCGGAACTGCGGGGGGGCGGGTTGTTTTTT.

In DNA, the CDR3 is TGTGCCAGTAGACGGGACAGCCCGAGGCCCCAGCATTTT. As protein: CASRRDSPRPQHF. V gene TRBV19 combines with J gene TRBJ1-5; 7 bases agree with TRBD1. CDR1 LNHDA and CDR2 SQIVND come from the germline V gene (reference sequence). Unmatched junction bases numbered 8, after V lost 6 bases and J lost 9 bases. The CDR3 consists of 13 residues. Complete variable domain (other parts from reference TRBV19 and TRBJ1-5): DGGITQSPKYLFRKEGQNVTLSCEQNLNHDAMYWYRQDPGQGLRLIYYSQIVNDFQKGDIAEGYSVSREKKESFPLTVTSAQKNPTAFYLCASRRDSPRPQHFGDGTRLSIL.

The J gene is TRBJ1-2, the V gene TRBV19; D not resolved. CDR3 length: 12 residues. V gave up 10 bases and J gave up 9 bases, with 18 bases separating them. Germline V gene lookup returns CDR1 LNHDA and CDR2 SQIVND (reference sequence). The CDR3 DNA is TGTGCCACCCGCGGGCCCAGACGTCGCTACACCTTC. It specifies CATRGPRRRYTF.

This rearrangement joins TRBV7-3 to TRBJ2-5; 10 positions agree with TRBD2. Trimming cost V 2 bases and J 7 bases; bases outside gene matches: 1. From germline, CDR1 is SGHTA and CDR2 FQGTGA. The length of the CDR3 is 13 residues. CDR3 sequence reads: CASSLLAGVTQYF. The CDR3 region has the DNA TGTGCCAGCAGCTTACTAGCGGGAGTGACCCAGTACTTC.

The rearrangement joins TRBV11-3 to TRBJ1-2; D may be TRBD1 (6 bases). V was shortened by 6 bases and J by 8 bases, with 22 bases between the two germline ends. From germline, CDR1 is SGHNT and CDR2 YENEEA. The CDR3 has 15 residues. This chain's CDR3 is CASRGPGGRDGGYTF. CDR3 DNA sequence: TGTGCCAGCAGGGGCCCCGGGGGGCGCGACGGGGGCTACACCTTC.

This clone showed up just a few times. The CDR3 loop is CASSQAYNPDYQETQYF. In nucleotides, the CDR3 is TGTGCCAGCAGCCAAGCTTATAATCCGGACTACCAAGAGACCCAGTACTTC. The chain is built from TRBV4-2 and TRBJ2-5; TRBD2 is a possible D gene (5 bases). The V gene's germline CDR1 is LGHNA and CDR2 YNFKEQ. The CDR3 is 17 amino acids. V lost 1 base and J 0 bases, leaving 15 bases between the germline ends.

This rearrangement joins TRBV5-1 to TRBJ2-2; D possibly uses TRBD1 or TRBD2 (6 bases each). The V end was cut by 4 bases, the J end by 6 bases, with 13 bases between. CDR1 and CDR2 from the germline V gene are SGHRS and YFSETQ. The CDR3 loop spans 14 amino acids. CDR3 residues: CASSTSGGPGELFF. The CDR3 DNA sequence: TGCGCCAGCAGCACCTCCGGGGGCCCCGGGGAGCTGTTTTTT.

This clone is a singleton in its sample. The chain has TRBV11-3 and TRBJ2-6; TRBD1 matches 8 bases. The CDR3 consists of 19 residues. V gave up 1 base and J gave up 8 bases; unmatched junction bases: 16. Germline-derived CDR1 and CDR2 are SGHNT and YENEEA. In nucleotides, the CDR3 is TGTGCCAGCAGCTTAGGATCCGGGACAGGTCTCCTCGGGACCAACGTCCTGACTTTC. Protein: CASSLGSGTGLLGTNVLTF.

This clone was detected once. The CDR3 here is CASRDRAQETQYF. The DNA for the CDR3 is TGTGCCAGCCGGGACAGGGCCCAAGAGACCCAGTACTTC. The chain links TRBV19 to TRBJ2-5; 9 nucleotides match TRBD1. The length of the CDR3 is 13 residues. Losses at the gene ends were 9 bases for V and 1 base for J; bases not matched to a gene: 3. Germline V gene lookup returns CDR1 LNHDA and CDR2 SQIVND (reference sequence).

The V gene is TRBV20-1, the J gene TRBJ2-5, with unresolved D. This CDR3 is built from 11 residues. Trimming removed 6 bases from V and 6 bases from J, with 11 bases in between. Germline-derived CDR1 and CDR2 are DFQATT and SNEGSKA (reference sequence). CDR3 protein: CSATYRQTQYF. In DNA, the CDR3 is TGCAGTGCCACCTACCGACAGACCCAGTACTTC.

V gene TRBV19 combines with J gene TRBJ1-3, with unresolved D. V shed 4 bases and J shed 4 bases, with 11 bases lying between them. The CDR3 is made up of 14 amino acids. From germline, CDR1 is LNHDA and CDR2 SQIVND (reference sequence). CDR3 sequence: CASSKTVGGNTIYF. The CDR3 DNA is TGTGCCAGTAGTAAAACGGTGGGGGGAAACACCATATATTTT.

As regards this clone: At the DNA level, this CDR3 is encoded by other sequences in the same sample as well. The chain combines TRBV9 with TRBJ1-1; no definite D call. Germline CDR1 is SGDLS and CDR2 is YYNGEE. The CDR3 is 13 residues long. Trimming cost V 0 bases and J 1 base, with 4 bases left between them. The CDR3 reads CASSVGPNTEAFF. CDR3 DNA: TGTGCCAGCAGCGTAGGGCCGAACACTGAAGCTTTCTTT. The full variable domain, rest sourced from reference TRBV9 and TRBJ1-1, is DSGVTQTPKHLITATGQRVTLRCSPRSGDLSVYWYQQSLDQGLQFLIQYYNGEERAKGNILERFSAQQFPDLHSELNLSSLELGDSALYFCASSVGPNTEAFFGQGTRLTVV.

This chain uses TRBV28 with TRBJ2-1, with 9 bases that match TRBD1. CDR3 length: 15 residues. Losses at the gene ends were 4 bases for V and 7 bases for J; bases not matched to a gene: 8. Germline CDR1 MDHEN, CDR2 SYDVKM. DNA of the CDR3: TGTGCCAGCAGTTCAACCGGGACAGGGAGGAATGAGCAGTTCTTC. Translating it yields CASSSTGTGRNEQFF. The full variable domain, its missing parts supplied by reference TRBV28 and TRBJ2-1, is DVKVTQSSRYLVKRTGEKVFLECVQDMDHENMFWYRQDPGLGLRLIYFSYDVKMKEKGDIPEGYSVSREKKERFSLILESASTNQTSMYLCASSSTGTGRNEQFFGPGTRLTVL.

V and J are TRBV12-2 and TRBJ2-7. TRBV12-2 is labeled a pseudogene. This CDR3 contains 19 residues. CDR3 in amino acids: CASRLAGWKLQREPYEQYV. In nucleotides, the CDR3 is TGTGCAAGTCGCTTAGCGGGATGGAAACTCCAAAGAGAGCCCTACGAGCAGTACGTC.

This chain uses TRBV7-3 with TRBJ1-2; 7 bases align to TRBD1. The J segment lost 6 bases and the V segment lost 2 bases, leaving 3 bases of the junction unmatched. Germline CDR1 is SGHTA and CDR2 is FQGTGA. The CDR3 is made up of 13 amino acids. The CDR3 sequence: CASSLRRGDGYTF. The CDR3 coding sequence is TGTGCCAGCAGCTTACGCAGGGGGGATGGCTACACCTTC.

Turning to this clone: Different DNA sequences within this sample yield the same CDR3. The chain links TRBV18 to TRBJ1-3; 7 nucleotides match TRBD1. The length of the CDR3 is 15 residues. The germline V gene has CDR1 KGHSH and CDR2 LQKENI. V lost 1 base to trimming and J lost 0 bases; unmatched junction nucleotides: 0. CDR3 DNA sequence: TGTGCCAGCTCACCACGGGACAGCTCTGGAAACACCATATATTTT. This gives the protein CASSPRDSSGNTIYF.

In nucleotides, the CDR3 is TGTGCCAGCAGCCCGGGGTGGGGGACCGGGGAAGAGACCCAGTACTTC. It specifies CASSPGWGTGEETQYF. The rearrangement uses TRBV7-9 and TRBJ2-5; tentatively, D is TRBD1 or TRBD2 (5 bases each). Trimming took 5 bases from V and 3 from J, leaving 19 bases between them. This CDR3 has 16 amino acids. Germline V lookup: CDR1 SEHNR, CDR2 FQNEAQ (reference sequence).

The chain is built from TRBV18 and TRBJ2-4; 7 bases align to TRBD1. The CDR3 length is 19 residues. The V gene's germline CDR1 is KGHSH and CDR2 LQKENI. V was clipped by 4 bases and J by 0 bases; unmatched bases: 15. The CDR3 loop is CASSLGGNRGQLAKNIQYF. The CDR3 bases are TGTGCCAGCTCACTTGGTGGAAACAGGGGCCAACTAGCCAAAAACATTCAGTACTTC.

In the case of this clone: Different DNA sequences within this sample yield the same CDR3. The chain employs TRBV5-1 and TRBJ1-2; D unresolved. V was pared by 0 bases and J by 3 bases, with 6 bases between. The CDR3 loop spans 13 amino acids. CDR1 is SGHRS, CDR2 YFSETQ, per germline. CDR3 in amino acids: CASSLDAYYGYTF. DNA of the CDR3: TGCGCCAGCAGCTTGGACGCTTACTATGGCTACACCTTC.

The chain joins TRBV29-1 to TRBJ2-3; D is possibly TRBD2 (6 bases). The V end lost 1 base, the J end lost 0 bases, and 11 bases lay between the germline ends. This CDR3 comprises 15 residues. Germline CDR1 reads SQVTM; CDR2 reads ANQGSEA. CDR3 in amino acids: CSVEGSGTSTDTQYF. In nucleotides, the CDR3 is TGCAGCGTTGAAGGATCAGGGACTAGCACAGATACGCAGTATTTT.

This clone was detected only once. Other DNA sequences in this specimen translate into the identical CDR3. The V gene is TRBV7-9, the J gene TRBJ1-2, with D maybe TRBD1 (5 bases). Trimming shortened V by 1 base and J by 4 bases, and 7 bases separated the two germline ends. The length of the CDR3 is 13 residues. Germline V gene data show CDR1 as SEHNR and CDR2 as FQNEAQ (reference sequence). This chain's CDR3 is CASSLGQGYGYTF. The DNA of the CDR3 is TGTGCCAGCAGCTTAGGGCAGGGCTATGGCTACACCTTC.

In the case of this clone: At the DNA level, this CDR3 is encoded by other sequences in the same sample as well. The chain links TRBV5-1 to TRBJ1-5; D remains unclear. Trimming took 0 bases from V and 4 from J, leaving 8 bases between them. The CDR3 sequence is 14 residues long. Germline CDR1 and CDR2: SGHRS and YFSETQ. The CDR3 is CASSLEGSNQPQHF. The CDR3 DNA sequence: TGCGCCAGCAGCTTGGAGGGTTCGAATCAGCCCCAGCATTTT.

This clone was seen only a few times. The gene calls are TRBV4-2 and TRBJ1-5, with 7 bases that match TRBD1. The CDR3 totals 15 residues. Germline CDR1 and CDR2: LGHNA and YNFKEQ. J lost 6 bases, V lost 1 base, and 6 bases had no gene match. CDR3 amino acids: CASSQAGPGGQPQHF. The CDR3 DNA sequence: TGTGCCAGCAGCCAAGCCGGGCCAGGGGGTCAGCCCCAGCATTTT.

The rearrangement uses TRBV4-3 and TRBJ2-1; 7 nucleotides line up with TRBD2. CDR1 LGHNA and CDR2 YSLEER come from the germline V gene. V lost 1 base, J lost 6 bases, and 3 bases stayed unmatched. The CDR3 extends over 14 amino acids. The CDR3 nucleotides are TGCGCCAGCAGCCAAGGGGGGGGACGCAATGAGCAGTTCTTC. Translation: CASSQGGGRNEQFF.

The chain couples TRBV6-1 to TRBJ1-6, with no clear D. V was cut by 2 bases and J by 1 base, with 27 bases left in between. The length of the CDR3 is 22 residues. CDR1 is MNHNS, CDR2 SASEGT, per germline. The CDR3 sequence is CASSELGMGKGIFPSYNSPLHF. CDR3 bases: TGTGCCAGCAGTGAACTTGGAATGGGGAAAGGCATTTTCCCTTCCTATAATTCACCCCTCCACTTT.

The chain uses TRBV5-1 and TRBJ2-1; a possible D gene is TRBD1 (5 bases). V was pared by 7 bases and J by 10 bases, with 24 bases between. Germline-derived CDR1 and CDR2 are SGHRS and YFSETQ. CDR3 length: 15 amino acids. The CDR3 DNA is TGCGCCAGCGCTCAGGGCTTTCCTATGGTCAACGAGCAGTTCTTC. It codes for CASAQGFPMVNEQFF. Variable domain in full (rest from reference TRBV5-1 and TRBJ2-1): KAGVTQTPRYLIKTRGQQVTLSCSPISGHRSVSWYQQTPGQGLQFLFEYFSETQRNKGNFPGRFSGRQFSNSRSEMNVSTLELGDSALYLCASAQGFPMVNEQFFGPGTRLTVL.